A single sample is the source of the 20 T cell receptor beta chains below, sequenced in a study of regulatory T cells in long-lasting Graves disease. Combining iRepertoire HTBI primers with Arm-PCR of CDR3 regions, the authors built TCR beta libraries. In TCRdb, the multiplex PCR reads were re-called with MiXCR into one record per CDR3 protein. The sample has 250,000 to 400,000 distinct CDR3 sequences, more than 15% seen once. Time point specified: newly diagnosed GD, antithyroid drugs for less than 3 months. PBMCs were the source of the RNA used for TCR sequencing. The sample consisted of peripheral blood mononuclear cells (PBMCs), taken at new diagnosis, from a patient treated with antithyroid drugs. These receptor sequences come from a female donor with Graves disease.

This clonotype was observed a few times. CDR3 DNA: TGCAGTGCCTCAGGGGGCTGGCGGACCTACAATGAGCAGTTCTTC. Protein sequence: CSASGGWRTYNEQFF. The chain links TRBV20-1 to TRBJ2-1; 8 nucleotides agree with TRBD1. Germline lookup yields CDR1 DFQATT and CDR2 SNEGSKA (reference sequence). The CDR3 is made up of 15 amino acids. V dropped 6 bases and J dropped 2; count of bases not matched to a gene: 9.

The gene calls are TRBV18 and TRBJ1-5; 8 positions match TRBD1. From germline, CDR1 is KGHSH and CDR2 LQKENI. With 6 bases clipped from V and 0 bases from J, the junction kept 4 bases outside the gene matches. This CDR3 region has 15 residues. CDR3 nucleotide sequence: TGTGCCAGCTCTAAAGGACAGGGTAGCAATCAGCCCCAGCATTTT. This sequence encodes CASSKGQGSNQPQHF.

The chain's CDR3 is CASSFQDREETQYF. CDR3 nucleotide sequence: TGTGCCAGCAGCTTCCAAGACAGGGAGGAGACCCAGTACTTC. The chain links TRBV5-5 to TRBJ2-5; TRBD1 agrees at 7 bases. Trimming removed 2 bases from V and 5 bases from J; junction bases left unmatched: 6. The CDR3 length is 14 residues. Germline lookup yields CDR1 SGHKS and CDR2 YYEKEE (reference sequence). Full variable domain (missing parts from reference TRBV5-5 and TRBJ2-5): DAGVTQSPTHLIKTRGQQVTLRCSPISGHKSVSWYQQVLGQGPQFIFQYYEKEERGRGNFPDRFSARQFPNYSSELNVNALLLGDSALYLCASSFQDREETQYFGPGTRLLVL.

The table lists this clonotype with many counts. This chain links TRBV30 with TRBJ1-1; no reliable D call. Germline loops: CDR1 GTSNPN, CDR2 SVGIG (reference sequence). The CDR3 contains 12 residues. V lost 6 bases and J lost 3, with 11 bases in between. CDR3 nucleotides: TGTGCCTGTGCCGGGAGATACACTGAAGCTTTCTTT. Translation: CACAGRYTEAFF.

This clonotype was observed at least ten times. The chain combines TRBV7-6 with TRBJ1-4; D is unclear. Trimming removed 1 base from V and 10 bases from J, with 10 bases in between. Germline CDR1 reads SGHVS; CDR2 reads FNYEAQ. This CDR3 has 13 amino acids. The CDR3: CASSLEANAKLFF. The CDR3 DNA sequence: TGTGCCAGCAGCTTAGAGGCGAACGCAAAACTGTTTTTT.

This clonotype came up many times. The chain uses TRBV20-1 and TRBJ2-3; tentative D call: TRBD2 (6 bases). CDR1 is DFQATT and CDR2 is SNEGSKA in the germline V gene (reference sequence). The CDR3 spans 12 residues. CDR3 sequence reads: CSPKSGPDTQYF. In DNA, the CDR3 is TGCAGCCCCAAAAGCGGGCCAGATACGCAGTATTTT.

The chain uses TRBV12-3 or TRBV12-4 and TRBJ2-2; 10 bases are shared with TRBD1. The V segment lost 5 bases and the J segment 3 bases; nucleotides outside the gene matches: 6. This CDR3 has 16 amino acids. CDR3 sequence reads: CASSPSGTGDTGELFF. CDR3 in DNA: TGTGCCAGCAGTCCCTCCGGGACAGGGGACACCGGGGAGCTGTTTTTT.

This clonotype was recorded at least ten times. V usage is TRBV11-2 and J usage is TRBJ2-7; D is unclear. Trimming pared 2 bases from V and 2 bases from J, leaving 10 bases between. The CDR3 is made up of 14 amino acids. CDR1 and CDR2 from the germline V gene are SGHAT and FQNNGV. CDR3 sequence: CASSLRDGTYEQYF. The CDR3 coding sequence is TGTGCCAGCAGCTTAAGAGACGGCACCTACGAGCAGTACTTC.

This clonotype was recorded many times. In DNA form, the CDR3 reads TGCAGCGTTCTCGGAACAGTGGATGAGCAGTTCTTC. Its translation: CSVLGTVDEQFF. The gene calls are TRBV29-1 and TRBJ2-1; D ambiguous. Trimming shortened V by 5 bases and J by 8 bases, and 13 bases separated the two germline ends. The CDR3 is 12 amino acids. The V gene's germline CDR1 is SQVTM and CDR2 ANQGSEA.

In its sample, this clonotype was seen many times. The chain carries TRBV18 and TRBJ1-1; no clear D gene. CDR1 and CDR2 from the germline V gene are KGHSH and LQKENI. V shed 5 bases and J shed 0 bases, with 16 bases lying between them. The CDR3 has 16 residues. The CDR3 sequence is CASSWSQTPMNTEAFF. DNA of the CDR3: TGTGCCAGCTCATGGTCCCAAACCCCGATGAACACTGAAGCTTTCTTT.

This clonotype was observed at least ten times. The chain joins TRBV12-3 or TRBV12-4 to TRBJ2-5, with D possibly TRBD2 on 6 matching bases. The CDR3 is made up of 13 amino acids. V was shortened by 3 bases and J by 9 bases, with 14 bases between the two germline ends. The CDR3 is CASSFLDRGAQYF. The CDR3 coding sequence is TGTGCCAGCAGTTTCCTTGACCGCGGGGCCCAGTACTTC.

V and J are TRBV19 and TRBJ1-1; unclear D gene. The CDR3 is 13 residues long. Germline V gene data show CDR1 as LNHDA and CDR2 as SQIVND (reference sequence). V lost 0 bases, J lost 8 bases, and 10 bases lay in between. The CDR3 nucleotides are TGTGCCAGTAGTATAGATCTTCTGGGGGAAGCTTTCTTT. Its protein product is CASSIDLLGEAFF.

The V call is TRBV2, the J call TRBJ2-2; D remains unclear. In germline, CDR1 is SNHLY, CDR2 FYNNEI. The ends were cut back, 7 bases at V and 7 bases at J, with 13 bases in the middle. The CDR3 loop spans 13 amino acids. CDR3 region: CASIYGDYGELFF. DNA of the CDR3: TGTGCCAGCATTTACGGTGATTACGGGGAGCTGTTTTTT.

This clonotype was seen at least ten times. J is TRBJ2-1 and V is TRBV11-3; D gene unclear. V was pared by 2 bases and J by 5 bases, with 10 bases between. Germline CDR1 and CDR2: SGHNT and YENEEA. CDR3 size: 14 residues. The CDR3 is CASSLLTGDNEQFF. CDR3 sequence (DNA): TGTGCCAGCAGCTTACTTACCGGAGACAATGAGCAGTTCTTC. Full variable domain (rest looked up from reference TRBV11-3 and TRBJ2-1): EAGVVQSPRYKIIEKKQPVAFWCNPISGHNTLYWYLQNLGQGPELLIRYENEEAVDDSQLPKDRFSAERLKGVDSTLKIQPAELGDSAVYLCASSLLTGDNEQFFGPGTRLTVL.

The chain links TRBV11-2 to TRBJ2-7, with D maybe TRBD1 (6 bases). The J call is in doubt because the DNA end fits TRBJ2-5 better. Per the germline V gene, CDR1 is SGHAT and CDR2 is FQNNGV. The CDR3 has 13 amino acids. The CDR3 DNA sequence: TGTGCCAGCAGCCCTGGGACAAAACAGACCCAGTACTTC. Protein sequence: CASSPGTKQTQYF.

This clonotype was observed at least ten times. V is TRBV11-2 and J is TRBJ2-7; D is undetermined. The V and J ends lost 5 bases and 0 bases respectively, with 11 bases between them. The CDR3 runs 14 residues. The V gene's germline CDR1 is SGHAT and CDR2 FQNNGV. As DNA, the CDR3 is TGTGCCAGCAGCCGACCTTTTATCTCCTACGAGCAGTACTTC. Protein: CASSRPFISYEQYF. Combining the CDR3 with reference TRBV11-2 and TRBJ2-7 gives the whole variable domain EAGVAQSPRYKIIEKRQSVAFWCNPISGHATLYWYQQILGQGPKLLIQFQNNGVVDDSQLPKDRFSAERLKGVDSTLKIQPAKLEDSAVYLCASSRPFISYEQYFGPGTRLTVT.

This clonotype was observed at least ten times. The chain carries TRBV28 and TRBJ1-2; no clear D gene. Trimming removed 6 bases from V and 8 bases from J, with 19 bases in between. The germline CDR1 and CDR2 sequences are MDHEN and SYDVKM. CDR3 length: 14 amino acids. CDR3 DNA: TGTGCCAGCAGCTTAACGGTCCTCCCTGGAGGCTACACCTTC. This encodes CASSLTVLPGGYTF.

At least ten counts were recorded for this clonotype. This chain joins TRBV2 and TRBJ2-1, with D possibly matching TRBD1 (6 bases). Germline CDR1 is SNHLY and CDR2 is FYNNEI. The CDR3 is 14 residues long. Trimming removed 4 bases from V and 9 bases from J, with 16 bases in between. Written as DNA, the CDR3 is TGTGCCAGCAGTGTAGGGGGAAGTTTGGGTGAGCAGTTCTTC. Protein sequence: CASSVGGSLGEQFF.

This clonotype came up many times. The gene calls are TRBV2 and TRBJ2-5; tentatively, D is TRBD1 or TRBD2 (5 bases each). The germline V and J ends were trimmed by 6 bases and 4 bases, with 21 bases remaining between them. CDR3 length equals 16 residues. Germline CDR1 and CDR2: SNHLY and FYNNEI. The CDR3 spells CASRNWGQGGTETQYF. The CDR3 nucleotides read TGTGCCAGCAGGAACTGGGGTCAGGGTGGGACAGAGACCCAGTACTTC.

This clonotype was counted at least ten times. V gene TRBV3-1 combines with J gene TRBJ2-7; tentatively, D is TRBD2 (5 bases). V lost 4 bases and J 2 bases, leaving 15 bases between the germline ends. The CDR3 loop spans 15 amino acids. Germline-derived CDR1 and CDR2 are LGHDT and YNNKEL (reference sequence). The CDR3 DNA reads TGTGCCAGCAGCCTCTACCTGCCGGGAACCTACGAGCAGTACTTC. Translated: CASSLYLPGTYEQYF.